This TCR beta chain was recovered during a study of blood T cell repertoires in COVID-19 (dated by TCRdb to 2020 to 2022). With respect to the entire study: The collaborator samples originated in the United States, Italy and Spain and spanned the acute and convalescent phases of COVID-19. The prospective study material was composed of cDNA or gDNA derived from T cells, B-cell-depleted T cells, or PBMCs. Deeply sampled blood TCRbeta repertoires from subjects exposed to, actively infected with, or recovered from COVID-19 were included in the dataset. The repertoires were released in a freely available public database meant as a resource for research on the immune response to SARS-CoV-2. Samples were obtained from the ongoing ImmuneRACE study (first 160 participants) and from 950 to 1,500 subjects provided by 6 global collaborators. Sample metadata almost always included a de-identified subject ID, COVID-19 status, age in years and sex. Where available, HLA class I and class II types were taken from metadata supplied by the sample provider and were not determined by assay-based typing.

The paper's findings and limits, for the study overall: Clinical and demographic metadata were provided uncurated, with the amount varying by source and participant.

The collaborating institutions used their own protocols to collect whole blood in K2EDTA tubes. Collaborator samples were shipped for TCRbeta analysis as frozen whole blood, isolated PBMCs, or DNA extracted from either sample type. CDR1 SEHNR and CDR2 FQNEAQ were looked up in the germline V gene (reference sequence). Relative to germline, V is 4 bases shorter and J is 8 bases shorter, with 17 bases between their ends. Taken from cysteine to phenylalanine, the CDR3 has 15 residues. Only the CDR3 portion is preserved as DNA: 45 bases, with reading frame beginning at the first base. This clone was detected a few times. Its antigen target is currently unknown. One base away there is no much larger clone; base qualities are not given. The immunoSEQ Assay, a bias-controlled multiplex PCR, was used to amplify TCRbeta CDR3 regions from genomic DNA. The paper's processing steps were these. Nucleated cell counts per sample were estimated from amplification of reference gene primers within the assay. Sequence reads were collapsed and filtered to measure the absolute abundance of every unique TCRbeta CDR3 rearrangement. Productive Simpson clonality was computed per sample as the square root of Simpson's diversity index over productive rearrangements. In its TCRdb copy, this immuneACCESS table keeps in-frame sequences only and misses some clones. Where compared with another copy, unresolved V genes explain less than half of these, and the others have no known cause. V and J calls and clone size come straight from that table; D and trimming were deduced from the DNA. The sample includes some 270,000 clones, with roughly nine tenths observed a single time. About 8.8% of the sample goes to the ten largest clones.

Sequencing was done on a sample of peripheral blood. The receptor comes from a man in his forties or fifties with active or convalescent COVID-19. In this chain, TRBV7-9 is recombined with TRBJ1-4, with the D segment identity uncertain. The nucleotide sequence reads as follows: TGTGCCAGCAGCTCTAGTGAGACTTTTGGGGAAAAACTGTTTTTT. It translates to CASSSSETFGEKLFF.